Below, 10 T cell receptor beta chains from the same sample are listed, as sequenced in a study of brain metastases from non-small cell lung cancer. Method: immunoSEQ multiplex PCR; TCRdb's copy keeps in-frame clones and lacks some. Here the sample spans some 930 clones, 88% being singletons. The sequenced material came from tumor-adjacent normal tissue. The receptors come from a donor at least 40 years old with non-small cell lung cancer.

The rearrangement links TRBV10-2 to TRBJ1-1; D remains unclear. In germline, CDR1 is WSHSY, CDR2 SAAADI. The CDR3 contains 13 residues. V was clipped by 7 bases and J by 5 bases, with 14 bases between them. The CDR3 DNA is TGCGCCAGCATTGAAAGCCGTTGGACTGAAGCTTTCTTT. Encoded protein: CASIESRWTEAFF.

The chain couples TRBV12-3 or TRBV12-4 to TRBJ2-5; TRBD2 might be the D (6 bases). Trimming shortened V by 1 base and J by 5 bases, and 8 bases separated the two germline ends. This CDR3 has 13 amino acids. DNA for the CDR3: TGTGCCAGCAGTTTAGGGGGGGTTGAGACCCAGTACTTC. It translates to CASSLGGVETQYF.

The chain combines TRBV2 with TRBJ1-2, with 8 bases identical to TRBD1. This CDR3 region has 16 residues. The V gene's germline CDR1 is SNHLY and CDR2 FYNNEI. V trimming: 0 bases; J trimming: 4 bases; junction bases outside the gene matches: 7. The CDR3 sequence: CASSEAKQGEVYGYTF. The CDR3 DNA sequence: TGTGCCAGCAGTGAAGCGAAACAGGGGGAAGTCTATGGCTACACCTTC. Together with reference TRBV2 and TRBJ1-2, the CDR3 gives the full variable domain: EPEVTQTPSHQVTQMGQEVILRCVPISNHLYFYWYRQILGQKVEFLVSFYNNEISEKSEIFDDQFSVERPDGSNFTLKIRSTKLEDSAMYFCASSEAKQGEVYGYTFGSGTRLTVV.

J is TRBJ2-2 and V is TRBV6-4; D gene unclear. The germline gives CDR1 MRHNA, CDR2 SNTAGT. Trimming removed 8 bases at V and 2 bases at J, with 9 bases between. The CDR3 is made up of 13 amino acids. CDR3 in amino acids: CASSPLNTGELFF. For the CDR3, the DNA is TGTGCCAGCTCCCCTCTTAACACCGGGGAGCTGTTTTTT.

The sample holds a few counts of this clone. The chain uses TRBV3-1 (or the pseudogene TRBV3-2) and TRBJ2-5, with TRBD2 matching 7 bases. The CDR3 has 15 amino acids. Germline lookup yields CDR1 LGHDT and CDR2 YNNKEL (reference sequence). V shed 3 bases, J shed 1 base, and the junction held 5 bases outside the gene matches. The CDR3 bases are TGTGCCAGCAGCCACCAGCGGGGTACCCAAGAGACCCAGTACTTC. Translating gives CASSHQRGTQETQYF.

This chain links TRBV6-5 with TRBJ1-1, with 8 positions matching TRBD1. In germline, CDR1 is MNHEY, CDR2 SVGAGI. The V segment lost 4 bases and the J segment 4 bases; nucleotides outside the gene matches: 8. The CDR3 extends over 15 amino acids. The CDR3 sequence: CASSSGQGRSTEAFF. The CDR3, as DNA: TGTGCCAGCAGTTCCGGACAGGGCCGATCCACTGAAGCTTTCTTT.

The chain uses TRBV5-1 and TRBJ1-5; no reliable D call. This CDR3 region has 15 residues. From germline, CDR1 is SGHRS and CDR2 YFSETQ. V lost 6 bases and J 0 bases, leaving 13 bases between the germline ends. CDR3 sequence: CASNRRHHSNQPQHF. The CDR3 DNA is TGCGCCAGCAATCGCCGCCACCATAGCAATCAGCCCCAGCATTTT.

This chain links TRBV4-3 with TRBJ1-2; D not certain. CDR1 is LGHNA and CDR2 is YSLEER in the germline V gene. Trimming removed 2 bases from V and 2 bases from J, with 12 bases in between. This CDR3 is built from 15 residues. As DNA, the CDR3 is TGCGCCAGCAGCCAAATGGCAGGTGTAAACTATGGCTACACCTTC. It encodes CASSQMAGVNYGYTF.

The count of this clone is one. This sequence joins TRBV15 and TRBJ1-2; D is possibly TRBD1 (6 bases). Trimming took 1 base from V and 6 from J, leaving 9 bases between them. CDR1 and CDR2 (germline): LNHNV, YYDKDF (reference sequence). The CDR3 has 13 residues. The CDR3 loop reads CATSRVGQHGYTF. Here the CDR3 DNA reads TGTGCCACCAGCAGAGTGGGACAACATGGCTACACCTTC.

The table lists this clone with a count of one. The chain has TRBV6-4 and TRBJ2-2; D perhaps matches TRBD2 (5 bases). The germline CDR1 and CDR2 sequences are MRHNA and SNTAGT. The V gene lost 2 bases and the J gene lost 5 bases, with 6 bases spanning the gap. There are 13 residues in the CDR3. In DNA, the CDR3 is TGTGCCAGCAGTGACGGGGAGACCGGGGAGCTGTTTTTT. Protein sequence: CASSDGETGELFF.